The next 15 T cell receptor beta chains were all read from a single sample in a study of sequential checkpoint blockade in melanoma. Method: immunoSEQ multiplex PCR; TCRdb's copy keeps in-frame clones and lacks some. The sample has thousands of clones; 25% to 30% are singletons. Documented treatment: randomized to nivolumab then ipilimumab (arm A) or the reverse (arm B). The specimen comprised tumor tissue (inferred from file names), sampled from a patient given nivolumab and ipilimumab in sequence. All receptors derive from a human donor with melanoma.

The chain has TRBV19 and TRBJ1-4; D remains unclear. This CDR3 has 18 amino acids. V lost 6 bases and J lost 8, with 28 bases in between. Germline-derived CDR1 and CDR2 are LNHDA and SQIVND (reference sequence). The CDR3 protein is CASRPVELTQPRGEKLFF. CDR3 DNA sequence: TGTGCCAGTAGGCCTGTAGAACTAACCCAGCCCCGAGGGGAAAAACTGTTTTTT.

The chain recombines TRBV28 with TRBJ2-7, with TRBD2 identical over 10 bases. In germline, CDR1 is MDHEN, CDR2 SYDVKM. The CDR3 contains 17 residues. With 8 bases clipped from V and 6 bases from J, the junction kept 19 bases outside the gene matches. The CDR3 bases are TGTGCCAGCCTAGCGGGAGCGTTCGGCCCATCCCTCGGCGAGCAGTACTTC. It yields the protein CASLAGAFGPSLGEQYF. Based on the CDR3 plus reference TRBV28 and TRBJ2-7, the full variable domain is DVKVTQSSRYLVKRTGEKVFLECVQDMDHENMFWYRQDPGLGLRLIYFSYDVKMKEKGDIPEGYSVSREKKERFSLILESASTNQTSMYLCASLAGAFGPSLGEQYFGPGTRLTVT.

This clone was seen a single time. J is TRBJ2-7 and V is TRBV18, with D possibly called TRBD1 or TRBD2 (6 bases each). V was shortened by 3 bases and J by 4 bases, with 16 bases between the two germline ends. Germline-derived CDR1 and CDR2 are KGHSH and LQKENI. CDR3 length: 15 amino acids. CDR3 sequence: CASSPGASVQYEQYF. CDR3 coding DNA: TGTGCCAGCTCACCGGGGGCTAGCGTACAATACGAGCAGTACTTC.

This clone was seen a few times. The genes are TRBV6-8 and TRBJ1-1; a possible D gene is TRBD1 (6 bases). The germline V gene encodes CDR1 MNHGY and CDR2 SAAAGT. The CDR3 runs to 15 residues. V was pared by 6 bases and J by 1 base, with 15 bases between. The DNA for the CDR3 is TGTGCCAGCAGACCCACAGGGCCCCGGAACACTGAAGCTTTCTTT. This sequence encodes CASRPTGPRNTEAFF.

This clone turned up a few times. The chain has TRBV19 and TRBJ1-5; 8 bases are shared with TRBD1. This CDR3 is built from 15 residues. V gave up 5 bases and J gave up 4 bases; unmatched junction bases: 7. CDR1 and CDR2 from the germline V gene are LNHDA and SQIVND (reference sequence). The CDR3 sequence is CASSQDRALNQPQHF. For the CDR3, the DNA is TGTGCCAGTAGTCAGGACAGGGCCTTAAATCAGCCCCAGCATTTT.

The chain combines TRBV6-8 with TRBJ2-3; perhaps TRBD1 as D (6 bases). This CDR3 has 15 residues. CDR1 is MNHGY and CDR2 is SAAAGT in the germline V gene. V lost 5 bases and J lost 0, with 12 bases in between. The CDR3 spells CASSQGRTSTDTQYF. For the CDR3, the DNA is TGTGCCAGCAGTCAGGGGCGTACTAGCACAGATACGCAGTATTTT.

This clone has ten or more counts. The junction departs from germline at one end; a sequencing error may be responsible. The chain carries TRBV7-6 and TRBJ1-4; 9 bases agree with TRBD1. The CDR3 has 15 amino acids. Germline-derived CDR1 and CDR2 are SGHVS and FNYEAQ. The CDR3 coding sequence is TGTGCTAGCAGCCTAACAGGGGGCCAGGGCGAAAAACTGTTTTTT. Translation gives CASSLTGGQGEKLFF. Full variable domain (missing parts from reference TRBV7-6 and TRBJ1-4): GAGVSQSPRYKVTKRGQDVALRCDPISGHVSLYWYRQALGQGPEFLTYFNYEAQQDKSGLPNDRFSAERPEGSISTLTIQRTEQRDSAMYRCASSLTGGQGEKLFFGSGTQLSVL.

The rearrangement links TRBV5-1 to TRBJ2-5; D is undetermined. CDR1 SGHRS and CDR2 YFSETQ come from the germline V gene. The CDR3 runs to 15 residues. V dropped 0 bases and J dropped 4 bases, with 13 bases sitting between them. The CDR3 DNA reads as TGCGCCAGCAGCTTGGGTCTGGGTCTGCGAGAGACCCAGTACTTC. Protein sequence: CASSLGLGLRETQYF.

By sample fraction, this clone is medium-sized. The genes are TRBV4-1 and TRBJ2-1; D not certain. The V gene's germline CDR1 is MGHRA and CDR2 YSYEKL. Trimming shortened V by 4 bases and J by 4 bases, and 20 bases separated the two germline ends. CDR3 size: 17 residues. The CDR3 DNA follows: TGCGCCAGCAGCCCCCGAGGAGCCGACGCTCTATACAATGAGCAGTTCTTC. Translated, it gives CASSPRGADALYNEQFF.

In this sample, this clone turned up many times. J is TRBJ2-1 and V is TRBV11-3; TRBD1 agrees at 9 bases. Unmatched junction bases numbered 4, after V lost 4 bases and J lost 3 bases. This CDR3 is built from 15 residues. Germline V CDR1 and CDR2: SGHNT, YENEEA. Here the CDR3 DNA reads TGTGCCAGCAGCTCGGACAGGGGACTCTACAATGAGCAGTTCTTC. This gives the protein CASSSDRGLYNEQFF.

The chain is built from TRBV1 and TRBJ2-3; the D call in the table, TRBD1, was not verified against the DNA. TRBV1 is recorded as a pseudogene. The CDR3 runs 17 residues. The CDR3 sequence is CASSQDGSPSGADTQYF. The CDR3 DNA sequence: TGCGCCAGCAGCCAAGATGGAAGCCCCTCAGGCGCAGATACGCAGTATTTT.

The chain uses TRBV19 and TRBJ2-7, with TRBD2 matching 8 bases. V was pared by 5 bases and J by 1 base, with 10 bases of the junction left unmatched. This CDR3 spans 16 amino acids. The germline CDR1 and CDR2 sequences are LNHDA and SQIVND (reference sequence). The CDR3 region has the DNA TGTGCCAGTAGTGTCGCCGCAAGCGGGAGTTCCTACGAGCAGTACTTC. It yields the protein CASSVAASGSSYEQYF.

The chain uses TRBV19 and TRBJ1-2, with 8 bases identical to TRBD1. This CDR3 region has 11 residues. CDR1 and CDR2 (germline): LNHDA, SQIVND (reference sequence). V shed 9 bases and J 7 bases; nucleotides not matched to a gene: 4. The CDR3 coding sequence is TGTGCCAGCCGGACAGGGCGTGGCTACACCTTC. Residues: CASRTGRGYTF.

This clone was seen only a few times. This chain uses TRBV23-1 with TRBJ1-2, with D hard to call. TRBV23-1 is annotated as an ORF whose role is uncertain. The CDR3 consists of 13 residues. Trimming shortened V by 6 bases and J by 8 bases, and 16 bases separated the two germline ends. The CDR3 DNA reads TGCGCCAGCAGCTTAGGATCGCAGAGCGGCTACACCTTC. It specifies CASSLGSQSGYTF.

This clone has just a few counts. The CDR3 coding sequence is TGTGCCTGGAGCGGGGGGTACAGGGGGCTTGGCTCCTACGAGCAGTACTTC. Protein product: CAWSGGYRGLGSYEQYF. This sequence joins TRBV30 and TRBJ2-7; TRBD1 aligns across 9 bases. J gave up 0 bases and V 3 bases, and 12 bases lay outside the gene matches. The CDR3 has 17 residues. Germline V gene sequence: CDR1 GTSNPN, CDR2 SVGIG (reference sequence).